One sample yielded the 19 T cell receptor beta chains listed below, sequenced in a study of CD8 T cells in ankylosing spondylitis. Each CDR3 protein is one row after TCRdb ran MiXCR on the 5' RACE reads. The profile covers approximately 340,000 distinct CDR3 sequences, with roughly 15% appearing a single time and roughly 0.99% taken by the ten largest. The sequencing input was blood, either unsorted or a sorted T cell fraction (not recorded which). These receptors all come from a male donor with ankylosing spondylitis or in good health (not recorded which).

The gene calls are TRBV10-3 and TRBJ1-5, with D uncertain. V was cut by 3 bases and J by 0 bases, with 3 bases left in between. Germline V gene sequence: CDR1 ENHRY, CDR2 SYGVKD. The length of the CDR3 is 13 residues. The CDR3 sequence is CAISENSNQPQHF. CDR3 bases: TGTGCCATCAGTGAAAATAGCAATCAGCCCCAGCATTTT.

The chain joins TRBV20-1 to TRBJ2-3, with 9 bases that match TRBD2. The CDR3 covers 13 residues. CDR1 and CDR2 from the germline V gene are DFQATT and SNEGSKA (reference sequence). The CDR3 nucleotides read TGCGTGGGGGTAGCGGGGGGCACAGATACGCAGTATTTT. Its translation: CVGVAGGTDTQYF.

J is TRBJ1-6 and V is TRBV27, with 8 bases lining up with TRBD1. In germline, CDR1 is MNHEY, CDR2 SMNVEV (reference sequence). The CDR3 covers 14 residues. Trimming at V came to 5 bases and at J to 12 bases, leaving 9 bases not matched to a gene. The CDR3 DNA follows: TGTGCCAGCAGTCCCGGACAGGGTAGTGTACCCCTCCACTTT. Translation: CASSPGQGSVPLHF.

This clonotype was observed many times. The gene calls are TRBV5-6 and TRBJ2-1; D remains unclear. Germline V gene lookup returns CDR1 SGHDT and CDR2 YYEEEE. The CDR3 totals 14 residues. V was trimmed by 4 bases and J by 7 bases, leaving 15 bases between them. CDR3 in DNA: TGTGCCAGCAGCCCCAACCCGATAGGGAATGAGCAGTTCTTC. Translated, it gives CASSPNPIGNEQFF.

The genes are TRBV18 and TRBJ1-1; D may be TRBD1 (6 bases). Trimming removed 0 bases from V and 3 bases from J, with 17 bases in between. From germline, CDR1 is KGHSH and CDR2 LQKENI. CDR3 length: 17 residues. As DNA, the CDR3 is TGTGCCAGCTCACCACCTGCAGGGCGGGGGGCGTACACTGAAGCTTTCTTT. Translation gives CASSPPAGRGAYTEAFF.

This clonotype was recorded at least ten times. The chain recombines TRBV12-3 or TRBV12-4 with TRBJ2-3; D could derive from TRBD1 or TRBD2 (5 bases each). V dropped 7 bases and J dropped 3 bases, with 17 bases sitting between them. The CDR3 is made up of 15 amino acids. The CDR3, as DNA: TGTGCCAGCACCTTTAGGGGAGCGGTAACAGATACGCAGTATTTT. Translation gives CASTFRGAVTDTQYF.

This clonotype was detected a few times. The J gene is TRBJ2-2, the V gene TRBV12-3 or TRBV12-4, with D perhaps TRBD1 (6 bases). V was trimmed by 7 bases and J by 0 bases, leaving 9 bases between them. The CDR3 is 14 amino acids. The CDR3 loop is CASTWTANTGELFF. The CDR3 DNA is TGTGCCAGCACCTGGACAGCGAACACCGGGGAGCTGTTTTTT.

This clonotype was picked up a small number of times. The chain links TRBV29-1 to TRBJ1-1, with a tentative D call TRBD1 (6 bases). V was trimmed by 7 bases and J by 4 bases, leaving 13 bases between them. CDR3 length equals 12 residues. CDR1 and CDR2 from the germline V gene are SQVTM and ANQGSEA. The CDR3 nucleotides read TGCAGCGGGGTGGACAGCTTCACTGAAGCTTTCTTT. Encoded protein: CSGVDSFTEAFF. The complete variable domain, with remaining parts taken from reference TRBV29-1 and TRBJ1-1, reads SAVISQKPSRDICQRGTSLTIQCQVDSQVTMMFWYRQQPGQSLTLIATANQGSEATYESGFVIDKFPISRPNLTFSTLTVSNMSPEDSSIYLCSGVDSFTEAFFGQGTRLTVV.

This clonotype was recorded at least ten times. The rearrangement uses TRBV9 and TRBJ2-6, with D possibly called TRBD1 or TRBD2 (5 bases each). CDR1 SGDLS and CDR2 YYNGEE come from the germline V gene. V was shortened by 0 bases and J by 4 bases, with 8 bases between the two germline ends. The CDR3 is 15 amino acids. CDR3 region: CASSVGGSGANVLTF. DNA for the CDR3: TGTGCCAGCAGCGTAGGGGGGTCCGGGGCCAACGTCCTGACTTTC. Based on the CDR3 plus reference TRBV9 and TRBJ2-6, the full variable domain is DSGVTQTPKHLITATGQRVTLRCSPRSGDLSVYWYQQSLDQGLQFLIQYYNGEERAKGNILERFSAQQFPDLHSELNLSSLELGDSALYFCASSVGGSGANVLTFGAGSRLTVL.

There are a few counts of this clonotype. The chain has TRBV29-1 and TRBJ2-5; D is possibly TRBD1 or TRBD2 (7 bases each). V was shortened by 6 bases and J by 2 bases, with 16 bases between the two germline ends. CDR1 and CDR2 (germline): SQVTM, ANQGSEA. The CDR3 totals 14 residues. Written as DNA, the CDR3 is TGCAGCGTGACCAGGGGGGGGGTTCAAGAGACCCAGTACTTC. It translates to CSVTRGGVQETQYF.

This clonotype was detected only a few times. This sequence joins TRBV12-3 or TRBV12-4 and TRBJ1-2, with D possibly being TRBD1 (5 bases). V lost 5 bases and J 3 bases, leaving 10 bases between the germline ends. This CDR3 spans 13 amino acids. The DNA for the CDR3 is TGTGCCAGCAGTGATGGGACGGACTATGGCTACACCTTC. This encodes CASSDGTDYGYTF.

This chain connects TRBV11-1 to TRBJ2-7, with TRBD2 matching 11 bases. The length of the CDR3 is 18 residues. Germline-derived CDR1 and CDR2 are SGHAT and FQDESV (reference sequence). V was clipped by 1 base and J by 3 bases; unmatched bases: 11. CDR3 coding DNA: TGTGCCAGCAGCTTAGGCCTAGCGGGAGGTTTTGGGGACTACGAGCAGTACTTC. It specifies CASSLGLAGGFGDYEQYF.

The chain carries TRBV7-2 and TRBJ1-1; TRBD1 matches at 10 bases. Germline V lookup: CDR1 SGHTA, CDR2 FQGNSA. This CDR3 comprises 17 residues. V was pared by 5 bases and J by 0 bases, with 9 bases of the junction left unmatched. In DNA form, the CDR3 reads TGTGCCAGCAGCGGAGACAGGGGGCAGAGGGTGAACACTGAAGCTTTCTTT. Protein sequence: CASSGDRGQRVNTEAFF.

This clonotype appeared a few times. This chain joins TRBV6-1 and TRBJ1-2, with TRBD1 matching over 8 bases. V lost 4 bases and J lost 8; bases outside the gene matches: 15. Germline CDR1 reads MNHNS; CDR2 reads SASEGT. The CDR3 contains 16 residues. The CDR3 coding sequence is TGTGCCAGCAGTGGAACGACAGGGGACTCCTTGGGGGGCTACACCTTC. Its translation: CASSGTTGDSLGGYTF.

The V call is TRBV7-2, the J call TRBJ1-2; weak D call: TRBD1 (6 bases). From germline, CDR1 is SGHTA and CDR2 FQGNSA. This CDR3 has 13 residues. The germline V and J ends were trimmed by 8 bases and 4 bases, with 14 bases remaining between them. CDR3 nucleotide sequence: TGTGCCAGCTCCTCGGGGGCCCCCTATGGCTACACCTTC. Its protein is CASSSGAPYGYTF.

This clonotype was detected only a few times. The chain has TRBV6-1 and TRBJ1-1; D perhaps matches TRBD1 (6 bases). Between the trimmed V and J ends, which lost 10 bases and 1 base, there was a span of 13 bases. Germline V CDR1 and CDR2: MNHNS, SASEGT. The CDR3 totals 13 residues. CDR3: CATRTGQNTEAFF. The CDR3 DNA sequence: TGTGCCACGCGGACGGGACAGAACACTGAAGCTTTCTTT.

The table lists this clonotype with a few counts. The chain carries TRBV7-9 and TRBJ2-7, with a weak D call TRBD2 (7 bases). Germline V gene data show CDR1 as SEHNR and CDR2 as FQNEAQ (reference sequence). V was cut by 5 bases and J by 5 bases, with 16 bases left in between. The CDR3 has 14 amino acids. The CDR3 loop is CASSPRGGGDEQYF. The CDR3 DNA is TGTGCCAGCAGCCCCCGAGGGGGGGGCGACGAGCAGTACTTC.

The rearrangement joins TRBV5-1 to TRBJ2-5, with D perhaps TRBD1 or TRBD2 (5 bases each). Trimming left V 4 bases short and J 5 bases short, with 15 bases between. Per the germline V gene, CDR1 is SGHRS and CDR2 is YFSETQ. The CDR3 has 14 amino acids. The CDR3 sequence is CASSPWTGAETQYF. Written as DNA, the CDR3 is TGCGCCAGCAGCCCCTGGACCGGGGCCGAGACCCAGTACTTC.

The genes are TRBV21-1 and TRBJ2-7. TRBV21-1 has pseudogene status. The CDR3 runs to 14 residues. The CDR3 DNA follows: TGTGCCAGCAGCAAAGCACGGGCAGTTAGCGAGCAGTACTTC. Protein product: CASSKARAVSEQYF.